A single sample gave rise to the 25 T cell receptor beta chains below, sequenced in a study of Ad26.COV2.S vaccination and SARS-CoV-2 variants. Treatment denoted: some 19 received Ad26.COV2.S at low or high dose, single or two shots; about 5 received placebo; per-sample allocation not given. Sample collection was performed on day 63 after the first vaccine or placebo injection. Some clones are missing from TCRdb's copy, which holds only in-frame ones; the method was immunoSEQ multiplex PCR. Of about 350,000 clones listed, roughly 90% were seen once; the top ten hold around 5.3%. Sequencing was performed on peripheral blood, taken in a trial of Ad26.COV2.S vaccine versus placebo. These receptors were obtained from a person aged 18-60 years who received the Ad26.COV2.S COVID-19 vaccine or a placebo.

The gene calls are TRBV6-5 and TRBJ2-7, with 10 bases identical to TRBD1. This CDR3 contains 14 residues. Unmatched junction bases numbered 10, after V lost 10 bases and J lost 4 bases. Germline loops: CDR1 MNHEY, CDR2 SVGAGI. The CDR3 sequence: CATLRDRGWYEQYF. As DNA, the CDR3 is TGTGCCACCCTCCGGGACAGGGGATGGTACGAGCAGTACTTC.

The CDR3 DNA reads TGTGCCAGCAGCTCGGGACCCCCCGCCGATACGCAGTATTTT. It yields the protein CASSSGPPADTQYF. The chain employs TRBV11-2 and TRBJ2-3; D is perhaps TRBD1 or TRBD2 (5 bases each). The CDR3 is 14 amino acids. The germline V gene has CDR1 SGHAT and CDR2 FQNNGV. V was pared by 4 bases and J by 6 bases, with 14 bases between.

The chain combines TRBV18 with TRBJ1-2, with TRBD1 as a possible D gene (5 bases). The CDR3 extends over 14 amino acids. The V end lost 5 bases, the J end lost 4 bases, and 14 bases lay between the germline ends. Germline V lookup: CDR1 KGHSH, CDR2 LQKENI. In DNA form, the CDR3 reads TGTGCCAGCTCAAACGACGGGGCCCTCTATGGCTACACCTTC. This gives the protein CASSNDGALYGYTF.

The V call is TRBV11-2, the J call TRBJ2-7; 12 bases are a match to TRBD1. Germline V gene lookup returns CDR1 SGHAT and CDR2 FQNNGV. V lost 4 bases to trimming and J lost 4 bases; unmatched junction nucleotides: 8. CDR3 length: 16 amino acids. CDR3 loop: CASSSGGTGGIYEQYF. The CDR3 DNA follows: TGTGCCAGCAGCTCGGGCGGGACAGGGGGCATTTACGAGCAGTACTTC.

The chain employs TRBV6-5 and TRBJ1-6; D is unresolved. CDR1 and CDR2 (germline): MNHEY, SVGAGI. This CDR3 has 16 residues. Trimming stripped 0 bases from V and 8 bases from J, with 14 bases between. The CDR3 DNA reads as TGTGCCAGCAGTTACTCGTGGAGAAATACGGATTCACCCCTCCACTTT. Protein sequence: CASSYSWRNTDSPLHF.

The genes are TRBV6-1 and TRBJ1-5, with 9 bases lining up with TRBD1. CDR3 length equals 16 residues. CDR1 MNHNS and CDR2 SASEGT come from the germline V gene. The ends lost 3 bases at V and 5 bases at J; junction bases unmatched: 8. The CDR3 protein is CASSEVPGTGHQPQHF. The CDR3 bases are TGTGCCAGCAGTGAGGTTCCCGGGACAGGGCATCAGCCCCAGCATTTT.

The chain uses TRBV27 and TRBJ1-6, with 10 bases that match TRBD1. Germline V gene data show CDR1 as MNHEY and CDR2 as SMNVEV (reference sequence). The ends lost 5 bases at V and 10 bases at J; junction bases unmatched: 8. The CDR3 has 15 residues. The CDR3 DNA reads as TGTGCCAGCAGTGCCCGGGACAGGGGAACGTCACCCCTCCACTTT. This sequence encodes CASSARDRGTSPLHF.

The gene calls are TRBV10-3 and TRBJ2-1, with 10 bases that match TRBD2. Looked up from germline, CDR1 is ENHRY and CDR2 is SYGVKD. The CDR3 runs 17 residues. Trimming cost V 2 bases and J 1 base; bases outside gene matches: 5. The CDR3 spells CAISERTSGTSYNEQFF. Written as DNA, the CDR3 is TGTGCCATCAGTGAGAGGACTAGCGGAACTTCCTACAATGAGCAGTTCTTC.

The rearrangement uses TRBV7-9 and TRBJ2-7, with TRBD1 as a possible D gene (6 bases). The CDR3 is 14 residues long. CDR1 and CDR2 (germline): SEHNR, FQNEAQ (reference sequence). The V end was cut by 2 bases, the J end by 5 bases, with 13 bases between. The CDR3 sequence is CASSLTGGSHEQYF. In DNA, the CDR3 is TGTGCCAGCAGCTTAACTGGGGGCTCTCACGAGCAGTACTTC.

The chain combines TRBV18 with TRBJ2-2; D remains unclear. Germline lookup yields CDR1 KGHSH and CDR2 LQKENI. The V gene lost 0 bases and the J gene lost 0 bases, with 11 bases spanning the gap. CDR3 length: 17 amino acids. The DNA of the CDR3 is TGTGCCAGCTCACCACCGGGCAGATCACCGAACACCGGGGAGCTGTTTTTT. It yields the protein CASSPPGRSPNTGELFF.

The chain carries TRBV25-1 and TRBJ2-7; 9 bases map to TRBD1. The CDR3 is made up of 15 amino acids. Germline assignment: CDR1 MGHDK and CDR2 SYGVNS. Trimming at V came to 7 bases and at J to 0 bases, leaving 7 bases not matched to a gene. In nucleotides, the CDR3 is TGTGCCAGCAATCCGGGACAGGGAAGCTCCTACGAGCAGTACTTC. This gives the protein CASNPGQGSSYEQYF.

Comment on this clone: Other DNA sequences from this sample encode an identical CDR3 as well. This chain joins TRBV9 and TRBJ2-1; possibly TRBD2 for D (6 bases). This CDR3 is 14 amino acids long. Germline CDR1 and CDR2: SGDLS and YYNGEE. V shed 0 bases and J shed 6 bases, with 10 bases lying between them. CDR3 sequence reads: CASSVVSGGNEQFF. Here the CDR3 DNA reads TGTGCCAGCAGCGTAGTCTCCGGGGGCAATGAGCAGTTCTTC. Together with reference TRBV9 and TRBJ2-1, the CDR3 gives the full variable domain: DSGVTQTPKHLITATGQRVTLRCSPRSGDLSVYWYQQSLDQGLQFLIQYYNGEERAKGNILERFSAQQFPDLHSELNLSSLELGDSALYFCASSVVSGGNEQFFGPGTRLTVL.

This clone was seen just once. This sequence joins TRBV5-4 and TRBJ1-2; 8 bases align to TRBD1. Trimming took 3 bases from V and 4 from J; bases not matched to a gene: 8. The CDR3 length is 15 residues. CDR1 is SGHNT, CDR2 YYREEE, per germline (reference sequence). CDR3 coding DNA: TGTGCCAGCAGCTCCCTGACAGGGGCGATCTATGGCTACACCTTC. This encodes CASSSLTGAIYGYTF.

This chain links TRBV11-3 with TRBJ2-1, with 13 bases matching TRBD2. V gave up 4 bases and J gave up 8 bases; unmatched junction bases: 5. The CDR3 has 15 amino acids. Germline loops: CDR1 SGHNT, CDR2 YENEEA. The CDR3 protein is CASSSGLAGTHEQFF. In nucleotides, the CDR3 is TGTGCCAGCAGCTCGGGACTAGCGGGGACCCATGAGCAGTTCTTC.

CDR3 loop: CASSLGGRTEAFF. CDR3 in DNA: TGTGCCAGCAGCTTAGGAGGCCGCACTGAAGCTTTCTTT. This sequence joins TRBV7-8 and TRBJ1-1; D is undetermined. The CDR3 loop spans 13 amino acids. Germline CDR1 SGHVS, CDR2 FQNEAQ. V lost 1 base and J lost 4, with 7 bases in between. The full variable domain, rest sourced from reference TRBV7-8 and TRBJ1-1, is GAGVSQSPRYKVAKRGQDVALRCDPISGHVSLFWYQQALGQGPEFLTYFQNEAQLDKSGLPSDRFFAERPEGSVSTLKIQRTQQEDSAVYLCASSLGGRTEAFFGQGTRLTVV.

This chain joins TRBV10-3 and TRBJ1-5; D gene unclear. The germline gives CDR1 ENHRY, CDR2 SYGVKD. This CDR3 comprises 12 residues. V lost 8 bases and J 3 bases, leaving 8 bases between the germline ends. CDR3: CAIGQNNQPQHF. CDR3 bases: TGTGCCATCGGCCAGAACAATCAGCCCCAGCATTTT.

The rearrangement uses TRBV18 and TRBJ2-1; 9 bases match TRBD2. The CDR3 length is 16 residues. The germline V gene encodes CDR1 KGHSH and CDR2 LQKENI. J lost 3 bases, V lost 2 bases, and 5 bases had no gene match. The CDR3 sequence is CASSPFGGRGYNEQFF. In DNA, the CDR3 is TGTGCCAGCTCACCATTCGGCGGGAGGGGCTACAATGAGCAGTTCTTC.

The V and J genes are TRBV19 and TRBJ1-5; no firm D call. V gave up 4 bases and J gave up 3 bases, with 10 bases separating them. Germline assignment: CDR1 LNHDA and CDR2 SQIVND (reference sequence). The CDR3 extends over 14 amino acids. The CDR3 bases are TGTGCCAGTAGTACCCCAGGTTCCAATCAGCCCCAGCATTTT. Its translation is CASSTPGSNQPQHF.

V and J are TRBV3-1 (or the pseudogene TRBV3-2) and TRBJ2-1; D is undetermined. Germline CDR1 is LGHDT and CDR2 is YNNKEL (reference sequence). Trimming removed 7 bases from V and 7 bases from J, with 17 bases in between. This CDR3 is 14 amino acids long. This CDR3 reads CASISKGSTNEQFF. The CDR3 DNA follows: TGTGCCAGCATCTCAAAGGGTAGTACGAATGAGCAGTTCTTC.

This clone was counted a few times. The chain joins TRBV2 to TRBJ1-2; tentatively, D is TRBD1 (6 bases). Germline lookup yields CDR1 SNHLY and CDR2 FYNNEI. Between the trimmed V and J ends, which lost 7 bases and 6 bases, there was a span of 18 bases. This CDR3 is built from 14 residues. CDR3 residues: CASTNRVLIDGYTF. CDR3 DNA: TGTGCCAGCACCAACAGGGTCCTGATTGATGGCTACACCTTC. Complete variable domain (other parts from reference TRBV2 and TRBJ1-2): EPEVTQTPSHQVTQMGQEVILRCVPISNHLYFYWYRQILGQKVEFLVSFYNNEISEKSEIFDDQFSVERPDGSNFTLKIRSTKLEDSAMYFCASTNRVLIDGYTFGSGTRLTVV.

In DNA form, the CDR3 reads TGCAGTGCCTCACAGGGAAATGAGCAGTTCTTC. Translation gives CSASQGNEQFF. V is TRBV20-1 and J is TRBJ2-1, with a tentative D call TRBD1 (6 bases). Germline CDR1 is DFQATT and CDR2 is SNEGSKA (reference sequence). Deletions cut 6 bases from V and 7 bases from J, with 10 bases between. CDR3 length: 11 residues.

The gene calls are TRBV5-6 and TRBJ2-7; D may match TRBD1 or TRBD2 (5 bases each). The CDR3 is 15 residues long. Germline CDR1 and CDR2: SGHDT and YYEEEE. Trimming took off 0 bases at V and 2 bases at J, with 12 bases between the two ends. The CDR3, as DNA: TGTGCCAGCAGCTTGGCTTTTGGGGGTACCTACGAGCAGTACTTC. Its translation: CASSLAFGGTYEQYF.

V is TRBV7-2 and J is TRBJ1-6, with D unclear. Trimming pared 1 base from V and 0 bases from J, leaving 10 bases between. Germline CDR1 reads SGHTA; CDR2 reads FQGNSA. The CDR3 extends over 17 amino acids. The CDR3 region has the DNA TGTGCCAGCAGCTTAGATCCACTTAGCTCCTATAATTCACCCCTCCACTTT. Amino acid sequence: CASSLDPLSSYNSPLHF.

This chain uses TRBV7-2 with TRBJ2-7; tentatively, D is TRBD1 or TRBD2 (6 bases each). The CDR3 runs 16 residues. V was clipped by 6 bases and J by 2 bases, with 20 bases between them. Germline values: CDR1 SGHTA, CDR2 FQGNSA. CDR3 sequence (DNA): TGTGCCAGCAGTCGCGGTGGGGGGCCCGGTCCCTACGAGCAGTACTTC. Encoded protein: CASSRGGGPGPYEQYF.

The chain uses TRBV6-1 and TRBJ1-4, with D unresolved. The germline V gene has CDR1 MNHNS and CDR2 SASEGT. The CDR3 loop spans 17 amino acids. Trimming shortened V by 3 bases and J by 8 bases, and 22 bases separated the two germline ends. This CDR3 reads CASSEFVTGHSWEKLFF. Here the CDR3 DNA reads TGTGCCAGCAGTGAGTTCGTAACCGGCCACTCCTGGGAAAAACTGTTTTTT.